The clone carrying this T cell receptor beta chain was found a few times. The record originates from a study of human T cells and chemical hapten exposure. This CDR3 spans 17 amino acids. V was cut by 0 bases and J by 0 bases, with 15 bases left in between. Germline loops: CDR1 MGHRA, CDR2 YSYEKL. TCRdb redid the calling of the RACE reads with MiXCR, one entry per CDR3 protein. Of about 54,000 distinct CDR3 sequences listed, over 9.5% are singletons. Time point defined: patch test 2, 6 weeks after DPC sensitization. Specified treatment: therapeutic diphenylcyclopropenone sensitization with weekly scalp DPC. The total RNA was obtained from whole blood that was not fractionated.

The chain employs TRBV4-1 and TRBJ2-7; no clear D gene. This TCR was sampled from a woman between 50 and 59 years old with alopecia areata. Some clones in this sample may be carry-over from other donors' samples. The material sequenced was whole blood, taken in connection with sensitization to the hapten diphenylcyclopropenone (DPC). The CDR3 region has the DNA TGCGCCAGCAGCCAAGAGAGGCAGGTCGAAATCTCCTACGAGCAGTACTTC. Protein: CASSQERQVEISYEQYF.